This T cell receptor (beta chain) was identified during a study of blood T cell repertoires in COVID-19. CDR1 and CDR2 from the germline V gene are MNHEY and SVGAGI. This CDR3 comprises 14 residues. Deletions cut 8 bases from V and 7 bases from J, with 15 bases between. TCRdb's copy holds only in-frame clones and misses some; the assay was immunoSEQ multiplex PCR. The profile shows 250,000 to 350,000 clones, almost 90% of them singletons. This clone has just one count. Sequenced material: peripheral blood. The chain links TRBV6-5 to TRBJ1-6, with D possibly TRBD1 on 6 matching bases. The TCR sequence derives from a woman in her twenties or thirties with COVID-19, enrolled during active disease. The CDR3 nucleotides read TGTGCCAGCCGAAGACAGGCTTTCAATTCACCCCTCCACTTT. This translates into CASRRQAFNSPLHF.